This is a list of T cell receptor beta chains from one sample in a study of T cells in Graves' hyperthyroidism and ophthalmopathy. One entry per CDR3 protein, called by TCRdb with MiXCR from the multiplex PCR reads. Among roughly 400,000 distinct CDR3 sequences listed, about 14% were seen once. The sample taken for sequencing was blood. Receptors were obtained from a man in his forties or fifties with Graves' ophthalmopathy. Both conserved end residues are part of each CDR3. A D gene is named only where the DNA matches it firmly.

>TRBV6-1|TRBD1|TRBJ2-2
CASKGDRGRGTGELFF
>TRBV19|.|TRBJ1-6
CASTYGPGGHSSPLHF
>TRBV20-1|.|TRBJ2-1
CSAPGTPMREQFF
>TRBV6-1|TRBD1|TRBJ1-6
CASRYDRGAYNSPLHF
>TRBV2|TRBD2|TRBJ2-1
CASSAEREGDEQFF
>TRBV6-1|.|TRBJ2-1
CASSDMAGASGYNEQFF
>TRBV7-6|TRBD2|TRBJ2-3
CASSSPPGLAGVEDTQYF
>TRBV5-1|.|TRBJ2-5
CASSERVGVQETQYF
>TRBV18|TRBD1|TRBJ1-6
CASTGQGALGSSPLHF
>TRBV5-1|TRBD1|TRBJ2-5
CASCSGTAYQETQYF
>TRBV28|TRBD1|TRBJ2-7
CTDPDRDHYEQYF
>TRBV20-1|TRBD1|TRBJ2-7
CSARVTGSHEQYF
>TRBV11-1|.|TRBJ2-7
CASSPSGQPSYEQYF
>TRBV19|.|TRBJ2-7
CASSTRTETRKEQYF
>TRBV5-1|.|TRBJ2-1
CASSFVAGTVNNEQFF
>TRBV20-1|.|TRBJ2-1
CSAVAMNYNEQFF
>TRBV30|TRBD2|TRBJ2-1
CAWMGGSNGEQFF
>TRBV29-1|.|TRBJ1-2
CSVSRGPNMGYTF
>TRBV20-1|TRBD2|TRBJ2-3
CSASGLAGSSTDTQYF
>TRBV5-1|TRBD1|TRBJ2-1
CASTGGHEQFF
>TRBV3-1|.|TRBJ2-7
CASSQGSKLRDEQYF
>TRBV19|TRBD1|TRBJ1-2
CASRAQGANYGYTF
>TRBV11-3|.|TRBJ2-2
CASTGVLAGELFF
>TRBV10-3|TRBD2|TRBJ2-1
CAISVAGGPNEQFF
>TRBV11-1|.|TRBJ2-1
CASSPRQGRAEQFF
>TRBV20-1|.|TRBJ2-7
CSAAADYEQYF
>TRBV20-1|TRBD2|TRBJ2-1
CSARDWVAGGLSYKEQFF
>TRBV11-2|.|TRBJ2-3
CASSLAGGRTDTQYF
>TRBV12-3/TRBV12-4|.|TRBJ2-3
CASSLGGIDTQYF
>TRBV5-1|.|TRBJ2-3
CASSLGWSSTDTQYF
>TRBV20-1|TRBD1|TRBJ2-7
CSATGTGDYEQYF
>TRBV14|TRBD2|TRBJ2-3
CASSLRGTSYTQYF
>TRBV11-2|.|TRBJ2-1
CASSLRSDEQFF
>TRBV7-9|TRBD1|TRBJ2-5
CASRDRTKETQYF
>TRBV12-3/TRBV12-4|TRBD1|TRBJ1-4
CASSQQTGGAWAEKLFF
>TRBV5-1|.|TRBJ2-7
CASSLGPRSYEQYF
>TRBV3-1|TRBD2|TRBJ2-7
CASSRPLAGGYEQYF